This is a list of T cell receptor beta chains from one sample in a study of blood T cell repertoires in COVID-19. Method: immunoSEQ multiplex PCR; TCRdb's copy keeps in-frame clones and lacks some. The sample lists roughly 74,000 clones, 88% occurring once. Sequenced input: peripheral blood. Receptors were obtained from a woman of 80 years or more with active or convalescent COVID-19. Each CDR3 is given with its conserved first and last residue. Each record gives: V gene, J gene, clone size, D gene, CDR3 DNA, CDR3 protein. A D gene is named only where the DNA matches it firmly. Where a row states a size, it is once, few, many or the class of an expanded clone; other rows omit it.

V: TRBV28
J: TRBJ2-7
size: -
D: TRBD2
DNA: TGTGCCGGATCGGGAGGGCCCCGCGAGCAGTACTTC
CDR3: CAGSGGPREQYF

V: TRBV19
J: TRBJ2-5
size: -
D: TRBD2
DNA: TGTGCCAGTAGTATAAGTTGGGGGGGTGCCGGGGAGACCCAGTACTTC
CDR3: CASSISWGGAGETQYF

V: TRBV10-3
J: TRBJ1-2
size: -
D: TRBD1
DNA: TGTGCCATCAGTGAGCCGAGGCGGACAGGGGGCTTTGGCTACACCTTC
CDR3: CAISEPRRTGGFGYTF

V: TRBV19
J: TRBJ1-1
size: -
D: TRBD1
DNA: TGTGCCAGTCGGCCCGGGACAGTTTTTTATGAAGCTTTCTTT
CDR3: CASRPGTVFYEAFF

V: TRBV10-2
J: TRBJ2-4
size: -
D: -
DNA: TGCGCCAGCAGGCATTTAAGGCAGGTCAACATTCAGTACTTC
CDR3: CASRHLRQVNIQYF

V: TRBV5-1
J: TRBJ1-4
size: -
D: -
DNA: TGCGCCAGCAGCTTGGATGCCGGAGTCCTTAATGAAAAACTGTTTTTT
CDR3: CASSLDAGVLNEKLFF

V: TRBV4-3
J: TRBJ2-5
size: once
D: TRBD1
DNA: TGCGCCAGCAGCCAAGTCGGGACAGGGGGAGAGACCCAGTACTTC
CDR3: CASSQVGTGGETQYF

V: TRBV5-4
J: TRBJ2-1
size: -
D: -
DNA: TGTGCCAGCGCCAGATCGTCCTACAATGAGCAGTTCTTC
CDR3: CASARSSYNEQFF

V: TRBV19
J: TRBJ1-5
size: -
D: -
DNA: TGTGCCACCCAGCAGGGGCAGGGTCAGCCCCAGCATTTT
CDR3: CATQQGQGQPQHF

V: TRBV12-3/TRBV12-4
J: TRBJ2-6
size: -
D: -
DNA: TGTGCCAGTAGCAGCTCTGGGGCCAACGTCCTGACTTTC
CDR3: CASSSSGANVLTF

V: TRBV3-1/TRBV3-2
J: TRBJ2-5
size: -
D: TRBD2
DNA: TGTGCCAGCAGCCCTAGCGGGGGTTCGCGAGAGACCCAGTACTTC
CDR3: CASSPSGGSRETQYF

V: TRBV2
J: TRBJ1-2
size: -
D: -
DNA: TGTGCCAGCAGTGAGGAGGTCCCAAGTGGCTACACCTTC
CDR3: CASSEEVPSGYTF

V: TRBV11-3
J: TRBJ2-3
size: -
D: TRBD2
DNA: TGTGCCAGCAGTCCTAGCGGGAGCAGGACAGATACGCAGTATTTT
CDR3: CASSPSGSRTDTQYF

V: TRBV11-2
J: TRBJ2-7
size: -
D: TRBD1
DNA: TGTGCCAGCAGCTGGGGACAGGGGACCTACGAGCAGTACTTC
CDR3: CASSWGQGTYEQYF

V: TRBV24-1
J: TRBJ1-2
size: -
D: TRBD1
DNA: TGTGCCACCAGTGCCCACAGGGGCTCGGGCTACACCTTC
CDR3: CATSAHRGSGYTF

V: TRBV6-2/TRBV6-3
J: TRBJ1-2
size: -
D: -
DNA: TGTGCCAGCAGCCCCGGACAGAGTGTCTATGGCTACACCTTC
CDR3: CASSPGQSVYGYTF

V: TRBV5-4
J: TRBJ2-1
size: -
D: TRBD2
DNA: TGTGCCAGCAGCACTTCGGGACTAGCGGGGGGGAGTGAGCAGTTCTTC
CDR3: CASSTSGLAGGSEQFF

V: TRBV5-1
J: TRBJ2-5
size: -
D: TRBD1
DNA: TGCGCCAGCAGCACAAGACAGGGGGCTCAGGAGACCCAGTACTTC
CDR3: CASSTRQGAQETQYF

V: TRBV13
J: TRBJ2-1
size: -
D: -
DNA: TGTGCCAGCAGCTTAGTCCAGGAAACGGGGGAAAACAATGAGCAGTTCTTC
CDR3: CASSLVQETGENNEQFF

V: TRBV7-9
J: TRBJ1-5
size: -
D: -
DNA: TGTGCCAGCAGCCCCGGGTGGGGGGGCAATCAGCCCCAGCATTTT
CDR3: CASSPGWGGNQPQHF

V: TRBV7-2
J: TRBJ2-5
size: -
D: -
DNA: TGTGCCAGCAGCTTAGGGCCCCCTAGACTCCAAGAGACCCAGTACTTC
CDR3: CASSLGPPRLQETQYF

V: TRBV18
J: TRBJ1-5
size: -
D: -
DNA: TGTGCCAGCTCACCACAAGGTTGGGGGGAGAGCAATCAGCCCCAGCATTTT
CDR3: CASSPQGWGESNQPQHF

V: TRBV5-4
J: TRBJ2-3
size: -
D: -
DNA: TGTGCCAGCAGCTTGGCCGCGAGGTCGACAGATACGCAGTATTTT
CDR3: CASSLAARSTDTQYF

V: TRBV19
J: TRBJ2-1
size: few
D: TRBD1
DNA: TGTGCCAGTAGTATCGACAGGGGGAATGAGCAGTTCTTC
CDR3: CASSIDRGNEQFF

V: TRBV6-2/TRBV6-3
J: TRBJ2-2
size: -
D: TRBD2
DNA: TGTGCCAGCAGTTACCGGCCTAGCGGGGGGGCCGGTCACACCGGGGAGCTGTTTTTT
CDR3: CASSYRPSGGAGHTGELFF

V: TRBV7-2
J: TRBJ2-1
size: -
D: TRBD2
DNA: TGTGCCAGCAGCTTACGGGCTAGCGGGAAGGCCGATGAGCAGTTCTTC
CDR3: CASSLRASGKADEQFF

V: TRBV5-8
J: TRBJ1-5
size: once
D: TRBD1
DNA: TGTGCCAGCAGCTTCCCGGGACAGGGGATTCGCAATCAGCCCCAGCATTTT
CDR3: CASSFPGQGIRNQPQHF

V: TRBV7-2
J: TRBJ2-3
size: -
D: TRBD2
DNA: TGTGCCAGCAGCTACCGTGGGACTAGCGGGTCCCCGGATACGCAGTATTTT
CDR3: CASSYRGTSGSPDTQYF

V: TRBV5-4
J: TRBJ2-7
size: -
D: TRBD2
DNA: TGTGCCAGCAGCACGCCCACTAGCGGGGGGCCCGGGTACGAGCAGTACTTC
CDR3: CASSTPTSGGPGYEQYF

V: TRBV7-9
J: TRBJ1-3
size: -
D: TRBD1
DNA: TGTGCCAGCAGCTTCAAGATCACAGGGGCTGGAAACACCATATATTTT
CDR3: CASSFKITGAGNTIYF

V: TRBV9
J: TRBJ1-3
size: -
D: TRBD1
DNA: TGTGCCAGCGGGGCCGGGACAGCTGGAAACACCATATATTTT
CDR3: CASGAGTAGNTIYF

V: TRBV12-3/TRBV12-4
J: TRBJ1-1
size: -
D: -
DNA: TGTGCCAGCACCCGGACACGGTCCACTGAAGCTTTCTTT
CDR3: CASTRTRSTEAFF

V: TRBV18
J: TRBJ1-1
size: -
D: TRBD1
DNA: TGTGCCAGCTCACGGGACAGGGTTGAAGCTTTCTTT
CDR3: CASSRDRVEAFF

V: TRBV4-2
J: TRBJ1-2
size: -
D: -
DNA: TGTGCCAGCAGCCAAGAGATTGGGCAGCCTAACTATGGCTACACCTTC
CDR3: CASSQEIGQPNYGYTF

V: TRBV6-5
J: TRBJ1-2
size: -
D: -
DNA: TGTGCCAGCAGTTACTCGTCAGGGGCTAACTATGGCTACACCTTC
CDR3: CASSYSSGANYGYTF

V: TRBV21-1
J: TRBJ1-2
size: -
D: -
DNA: TGTGCCAGCAGCAAAGATTACAGGTCAGGGAGGGATAAGAATGGCTACACCTTC
CDR3: CASSKDYRSGRDKNGYTF

V: TRBV29-1
J: TRBJ1-1
size: -
D: TRBD1
DNA: TGCAGCGTTGAGCCAGGGGGCGCTTATTCTGAAGCTTTCTTT
CDR3: CSVEPGGAYSEAFF

V: TRBV3-1/TRBV3-2
J: TRBJ1-2
size: -
D: -
DNA: TGTGCCAGCAGCCAAGATTTAGTTCCGGGGGATGGCTACACCTTC
CDR3: CASSQDLVPGDGYTF

V: TRBV11-2
J: TRBJ2-4
size: few
D: -
DNA: TGTGCCAGCAGCGCGACGCCGGGGGAAAACATTCAGTACTTC
CDR3: CASSATPGENIQYF

V: TRBV6-2/TRBV6-3
J: TRBJ2-3
size: -
D: TRBD2
DNA: TGTGCCAGCAGCTCCGGGACTAGCGGGGGGGCCGGTACAGATACGCAGTATTTT
CDR3: CASSSGTSGGAGTDTQYF

V: TRBV7-9
J: TRBJ2-2
size: -
D: TRBD2
DNA: TGTGCCAGCAGCTTAGCCCCCTTAGCGGGAGGAGGGGCCGGGGAGCTGTTTTTT
CDR3: CASSLAPLAGGGAGELFF

V: TRBV19
J: TRBJ1-1
size: -
D: TRBD1
DNA: TGTGCCAGTAGTCCGATAGGACAGGCGTTACCGGTCCACACTGAAGCTTTCTTT
CDR3: CASSPIGQALPVHTEAFF

V: TRBV6-5
J: TRBJ1-5
size: few
D: -
DNA: TGTGCCAGCAGTCCTTGGGAGTCTAGCAATCAGCCCCAGCATTTT
CDR3: CASSPWESSNQPQHF

V: TRBV6-6
J: TRBJ2-7
size: -
D: TRBD2
DNA: TGTGCCAGCAGCCCTAGGGGCGGGAGCTCCTACGAGCAGTACTTC
CDR3: CASSPRGGSSYEQYF

V: TRBV7-2
J: TRBJ1-2
size: -
D: -
DNA: TGTGCCAGCAGCTTAGGCGGGTCATTTGGCTACACCTTC
CDR3: CASSLGGSFGYTF

V: TRBV9
J: TRBJ1-1
size: -
D: -
DNA: TGTGCCAGCAGCGTACGATCAGGGGTGACTGAAGCTTTCTTT
CDR3: CASSVRSGVTEAFF

V: TRBV10-3
J: TRBJ1-1
size: -
D: TRBD1
DNA: TGTGCCATCAGTGAGTCTCGGACAGGGTCAACTGAAGCTTTCTTT
CDR3: CAISESRTGSTEAFF

V: TRBV29-1
J: TRBJ2-1
size: once
D: TRBD2
DNA: TGCAGCGTTGTGGGGCTCAGGGGACTAGCGGGTGCCCCCAATGAGCAGTTCTTC
CDR3: CSVVGLRGLAGAPNEQFF